This T cell receptor (beta chain) was recorded in a study of Ad26.COV2.S vaccination and SARS-CoV-2 variants (dated by TCRdb to the early 2020s). Regarding the research as a whole: Donors in the vaccine arm were drawn from COV1001, a multicentre, randomized, double-blind, placebo-controlled phase I-IIa trial testing Ad26.COV2.S in healthy adults. Ad26.COV2.S was administered intramuscularly at a dose of 5x10^10 or 1x10^11 viral particles, either as one shot or as two shots given 56 days apart. Investigators remained blinded to trial group allocation during experiments and outcome assessment. The specificity and breadth of SARS-CoV-2-reactive T cell receptors after Ad26.COV2.S vaccination were assessed by TCRbeta repertoire sequencing. A total of 32 samples were included in the TCR-sequenced set, comprising roughly 19 Ad26.COV2.S vaccine recipients, 5 placebo recipients and 8 SARS-CoV-2 convalescent individuals. Trial participants were randomized into five groups of five, in which low-dose or high-dose Ad26.COV2.S was given once or twice, or placebo was given on both occasions. Findings and caveats that apply to the study as a whole: Compared with placebo recipients, Ad26.COV2.S recipients showed higher spike-specific TCR breadth (P = 0.0014). According to the authors, total T cell responses may have been underestimated by the TCR breadth and depth analyses. The study lacked the statistical power to compare responses across vaccine doses or regimens. Comparable non-spike TCR breadth was observed between vaccine and placebo recipients, consistent with only spike being contained in the vaccine. Substantial breadth of spike-specific CD8+ and CD4+ T cell responses was reported after vaccination.

Concerning this clone itself: Its target antigen remains unknown. No much larger clone exists at a distance of one base, and base qualities are not known.

Reading the label with the study, this specimen's treatment or condition is: 15 to 20 received Ad26.COV2.S at low or high dose, single or two shots; 5 received placebo; per-sample allocation not given. For vaccine and placebo recipients, the sequenced repertoires came from samples collected on day 63 after the first injection. Between 29 July and 7 August 2020, Cohort 1b enrolled around 25 adults aged 18-55 years at one site in Boston, USA. Ad26.COV2.S consisted of a replication-incompetent adenovirus type 26 vector by which a prefusion-stabilized SARS-CoV-2 spike protein from the original Wuhan strain was expressed. The immunoSEQ Assay was the method used to sequence TCRbeta CDR3 regions. After extraction, genomic DNA underwent amplification by bias-controlled multiplex PCR, followed by high-throughput sequencing. In the paper's pipeline: To quantify the absolute abundance of every unique TCRbeta CDR3 region, sequences were collapsed and filtered. T cell fraction was estimated by normalizing TCRbeta template counts to usable DNA, which was measured by amplifying reference genes present in all nucleated cells. Repertoire TCRs were annotated as SARS-CoV-2-specific when V gene, CDR3 amino acid sequence and J gene were exactly matched to a known reactive TCR set. MIRA supplied the reference SARS-CoV-2 TCR set, which was filtered for enrichment in COVID-19-positive ImmuneCODE repertoires so that public or cross-reactive TCRs were removed. Based on the MIRA antigens, annotated TCRs were further analysed at the level of specific ORF or position within ORF. Breadth was defined as annotated unique rearrangements over total unique productive rearrangements; depth was the summed frequency of those rearrangements. Two-sided Wilcoxon rank-sum tests were used to compare TCR breadth between groups. TCRdb's version of the immuneACCESS table is confined to in-frame rearrangements and falls short of the full clone set. An unresolved V gene accounts for under half of the shortfall where checked; the remainder is of unknown origin. V and J calls plus clone size are reproduced from that table; the DNA served to infer D and trimming. Recorded for this sample are 440,000 or so clones; 90% of them occurred a single time. Together, the top ten hold approximately 4.3% of the sample.

The V end gives up 3 bases and the J end 5 bases, leaving 9 bases in the junction not matched to a gene. There are 15 amino acids in the CDR3, from cysteine to phenylalanine inclusive. The sequence is cut down to CDR3 DNA, 45 bases in frame from base 1. CDR1 SGDLS and CDR2 YYNGEE were looked up in the germline V gene. The receptor comes from a person between 18 and 65 years old who received the Ad26.COV2.S COVID-19 vaccine or a placebo. Recombination connected TRBV9 to TRBJ2-7; 9 bases in between match TRBD1. The material sequenced was peripheral blood, taken in a trial of Ad26.COV2.S vaccine versus placebo. The CDR3 is CASSASGTGFNEQYF. The nucleotides read TGTGCCAGCAGCGCCTCCGGGACAGGGTTTAACGAGCAGTACTTC.